The 25 T cell receptor beta chains below were found in one sample sequenced in a study of blood T cell repertoires in COVID-19. Profiling relied on immunoSEQ multiplex PCR, and the TCRdb table lists in-frame clones only, not all of them. The data show 100,000 to 150,000 clones, with roughly 90% seen just once and about 8% held by the top ten. Material for sequencing was peripheral blood. The receptors derive from a man aged 45-65 years with acute or convalescent COVID-19.

This clone appeared a single time. V gene TRBV27 combines with J gene TRBJ1-2, with TRBD1 identical over 7 bases. Germline assignment: CDR1 MNHEY and CDR2 SMNVEV (reference sequence). This CDR3 has 14 residues. J lost 4 bases, V lost 5 bases, and 7 bases had no gene match. The CDR3 protein is CASSSTTGRYGYTF. The CDR3 nucleotides are TGTGCCAGCAGTAGCACGACAGGGCGCTATGGCTACACCTTC.

The V gene is TRBV5-1, the J gene TRBJ2-4; D is perhaps TRBD2 (5 bases). The V end lost 0 bases, the J end lost 1 base, and 11 bases lay between the germline ends. This CDR3 spans 16 amino acids. Germline CDR1 reads SGHRS; CDR2 reads YFSETQ. The CDR3 loop is CASSLELTGAKNIQYF. CDR3 sequence (DNA): TGCGCCAGCAGCTTGGAGCTGACGGGGGCCAAAAACATTCAGTACTTC.

This sequence joins TRBV2 and TRBJ1-1, with 9 positions matching TRBD1. The junction had 2 bases not matched to a gene; V was cut back by 9 bases and J by 0 bases. The CDR3 runs 13 residues. Germline V gene data show CDR1 as SNHLY and CDR2 as FYNNEI. CDR3 bases: TGTGCCAGTGGACAGGGGATGAACACTGAAGCTTTCTTT. It encodes CASGQGMNTEAFF.

The V gene is TRBV19, the J gene TRBJ1-2; TRBD1 agrees at 9 bases. This CDR3 has 13 amino acids. Germline V lookup: CDR1 LNHDA, CDR2 SQIVND (reference sequence). The V segment lost 5 bases and the J segment 6 bases; nucleotides outside the gene matches: 4. CDR3 in amino acids: CASSRTGEHGYTF. The DNA for the CDR3 is TGTGCCAGTAGTCGGACAGGGGAACATGGCTACACCTTC.

The V and J genes are TRBV5-1 and TRBJ2-5, with D perhaps TRBD2 (6 bases). CDR1 and CDR2 from the germline V gene are SGHRS and YFSETQ. The V end lost 0 bases, the J end lost 5 bases, and 17 bases lay between the germline ends. The CDR3 spans 16 residues. CDR3 bases: TGCGCCAGCAGCTTGGCCACTAAGTGGGGGGAGGAGACCCAGTACTTC. Its translation is CASSLATKWGEETQYF.

The chain is built from TRBV6-6 and TRBJ2-7; D not resolved. Germline CDR1 is MNHNY and CDR2 is SVGAGI (reference sequence). The CDR3 runs 14 residues. Between the trimmed V and J ends, which lost 6 bases and 2 bases, there was a span of 14 bases. In nucleotides, the CDR3 is TGTGCCAGCAGCACAATAAATCCCACCTACGAGCAGTACTTC. Its protein product is CASSTINPTYEQYF.

The chain carries TRBV4-2 and TRBJ1-1; 9 nucleotides match TRBD1. The CDR3 totals 15 residues. Per germline, CDR1 LGHNA and CDR2 YNFKEQ. Trimming at V came to 4 bases and at J to 7 bases, leaving 10 bases not matched to a gene. CDR3 region: CASSLQGAQINEAFF. The CDR3 DNA reads TGTGCCAGCAGCCTACAGGGGGCGCAAATTAATGAAGCTTTCTTT.

This chain connects TRBV5-1 to TRBJ1-1, with a tentative D call TRBD1 (6 bases). V gave up 0 bases and J gave up 5 bases, with 14 bases separating them. Looked up from germline, CDR1 is SGHRS and CDR2 is YFSETQ. This CDR3 has 15 residues. CDR3 in DNA: TGCGCCAGCAGCTTGGTTTGGGGGCGAGGGACTGAAGCTTTCTTT. This translates into CASSLVWGRGTEAFF. The entire variable domain, with the rest obtained from reference TRBV5-1 and TRBJ1-1, is as follows: KAGVTQTPRYLIKTRGQQVTLSCSPISGHRSVSWYQQTPGQGLQFLFEYFSETQRNKGNFPGRFSGRQFSNSRSEMNVSTLELGDSALYLCASSLVWGRGTEAFFGQGTRLTVV.

The chain joins TRBV9 to TRBJ2-7, with D perhaps matching TRBD2 (6 bases). The ends were cut back, 4 bases at V and 2 bases at J, with 16 bases in the middle. CDR1 and CDR2 from the germline V gene are SGDLS and YYNGEE. CDR3 length equals 15 residues. The CDR3 protein is CASSQWDFPTYEQYF. Written as DNA, the CDR3 is TGTGCCAGCAGCCAATGGGACTTTCCAACCTACGAGCAGTACTTC.

The chain joins TRBV5-1 to TRBJ2-6; 7 positions match TRBD2. Trimming took 4 bases from V and 4 from J; bases not matched to a gene: 8. Germline V lookup: CDR1 SGHRS, CDR2 YFSETQ. The length of the CDR3 is 16 residues. The CDR3 DNA follows: TGCGCCAGCAGCCCGCGGGGAGGGGCCGGGGCCAACGTCCTGACTTTC. This sequence encodes CASSPRGGAGANVLTF.

V usage is TRBV5-4 and J usage is TRBJ2-6, with a possible D match to TRBD1 (6 bases). The CDR3 spans 18 residues. With 4 bases removed from V and 4 bases from J, the gap between germline ends came to 21 bases. Germline CDR1 is SGHNT and CDR2 is YYREEE (reference sequence). For the CDR3, the DNA is TGTGCCAGCAGCGTCAGATTTTTAACAGGGCAAGGGGCCAACGTCCTGACTTTC. Translating it yields CASSVRFLTGQGANVLTF.

The chain recombines TRBV6-5 with TRBJ2-3; the match to TRBD2 covers 9 bases. The CDR3 extends over 15 amino acids. Germline V gives CDR1 MNHEY, CDR2 SVGAGI. The J segment lost 2 bases and the V segment lost 11 bases, leaving 11 bases of the junction unmatched. The CDR3 coding sequence is TGTGCCGGGGCAATTAGCGGGGGTTTCACAGATACGCAGTATTTT. This translates into CAGAISGGFTDTQYF.

The chain couples TRBV6-5 to TRBJ1-5, with 9 bases fitting TRBD1. V shed 5 bases and J 7 bases; nucleotides not matched to a gene: 6. The CDR3 loop spans 14 amino acids. Germline CDR1 reads MNHEY; CDR2 reads SVGAGI. In DNA, the CDR3 is TGTGCCAGCAGTACACAGGGGGCCGGGCAGCCCCAGCATTTT. The encoded protein is CASSTQGAGQPQHF.

The V gene is TRBV11-2, the J gene TRBJ1-1; D possibly corresponds to TRBD1 (6 bases). Germline CDR1 SGHAT, CDR2 FQNNGV. CDR3 length equals 14 residues. The V end lost 1 base, the J end lost 7 bases, and 13 bases lay between the germline ends. The CDR3: CASSLGTGLYEAFF. In DNA, the CDR3 is TGTGCCAGCAGCTTAGGTACAGGGCTGTATGAAGCTTTCTTT.

This clone has just one count. The chain employs TRBV11-3 and TRBJ2-1; TRBD2 aligns across 7 bases. V gave up 2 bases and J gave up 7 bases; unmatched junction bases: 5. The germline CDR1 and CDR2 sequences are SGHNT and YENEEA. The CDR3 contains 14 residues. CDR3 in amino acids: CASSLLAVGNEQFF. The CDR3 DNA reads TGTGCCAGCAGCTTACTAGCGGTGGGGAATGAGCAGTTCTTC.

The chain joins TRBV19 to TRBJ1-2, with TRBD1 as a possible D gene (6 bases). CDR3 length: 12 residues. Germline V gene lookup returns CDR1 LNHDA and CDR2 SQIVND (reference sequence). Between the trimmed V and J ends, which lost 4 bases and 6 bases, there was a span of 9 bases. CDR3 coding DNA: TGTGCCAGTAGTAACGACAGGCATGGCTACACCTTC. Amino acids: CASSNDRHGYTF. The full variable domain, in which reference TRBV19 and TRBJ1-2 provide the parts outside the CDR3, is DGGITQSPKYLFRKEGQNVTLSCEQNLNHDAMYWYRQDPGQGLRLIYYSQIVNDFQKGDIAEGYSVSREKKESFPLTVTSAQKNPTAFYLCASSNDRHGYTFGSGTRLTVV.

This clone was recorded a few times. This chain joins TRBV2 and TRBJ2-7, with D unresolved. The CDR3 loop spans 14 amino acids. Germline assignment: CDR1 SNHLY and CDR2 FYNNEI. The V end lost 6 bases, the J end lost 7 bases, and 19 bases lay between the germline ends. The CDR3 nucleotides are TGTGCCAGCAGGGTAAGCGCCCCCGTTGGTGAGCAGTACTTC. Protein product: CASRVSAPVGEQYF.

The CDR3 DNA sequence: TGCGCCAGCAGCCAAGATATAAGCCGGGAGGATTATACGAACACCGGGGAGCTGTTTTTT. Translated: CASSQDISREDYTNTGELFF. The chain links TRBV4-1 to TRBJ2-2; 7 bases line up with TRBD2. The CDR3 length is 20 residues. Losses at the gene ends were 0 bases for V and 0 bases for J; bases not matched to a gene: 13. Germline V gene lookup returns CDR1 MGHRA and CDR2 YSYEKL.

The V and J genes are TRBV7-9 and TRBJ2-1; TRBD2 matches 7 bases. After removal of 5 bases from V and 12 bases from J, the junction contained 7 bases not matched to a gene. The CDR3 has 12 amino acids. Germline V gene data show CDR1 as SEHNR and CDR2 as FQNEAQ (reference sequence). CDR3 sequence: CASSTGAGVQFF. CDR3 nucleotide sequence: TGTGCCAGCAGCACTGGGGCGGGAGTGCAGTTCTTC.

This chain joins TRBV6-6 and TRBJ1-1; D might be TRBD1 (5 bases). Trimming pared 7 bases from V and 2 bases from J, leaving 20 bases between. This CDR3 spans 16 amino acids. Germline CDR1 MNHNY, CDR2 SVGAGI (reference sequence). This CDR3 is CASTLAGGGYNTEAFF. The CDR3 nucleotides are TGTGCCAGCACGTTAGCCGGGGGGGGTTACAACACTGAAGCTTTCTTT.

This chain links TRBV7-2 with TRBJ2-1; possible D gene TRBD2, 6 bases. There are 14 residues in the CDR3. The ends were cut back, 4 bases at V and 9 bases at J, with 16 bases in the middle. The germline V gene has CDR1 SGHTA and CDR2 FQGNSA. The CDR3 DNA reads as TGTGCCAGCAGCTCGCCAACGGGAGACTTTGAGCAGTTCTTC. Its translation is CASSSPTGDFEQFF.

The V gene is TRBV12-3 or TRBV12-4, the J gene TRBJ1-1; TRBD1 is a possible D gene (5 bases). The CDR3 sequence is 11 residues long. V lost 8 bases, J lost 7 bases, and 11 bases lay in between. The CDR3 protein is CASGDWGEAFF. The CDR3 bases are TGTGCCAGCGGGGACTGGGGTGAAGCTTTCTTT.

V and J are TRBV12-5 and TRBJ1-1; TRBD1 matches at 7 bases. The CDR3 runs to 15 residues. CDR1 and CDR2 from the germline V gene are LGHNT and FRNRAP. V was pared by 5 bases and J by 1 base, with 7 bases of the junction left unmatched. The CDR3 DNA sequence: TGTGCTAGTGGTACCCAACAGGGGTCGAACACTGAAGCTTTCTTT. The encoded protein is CASGTQQGSNTEAFF.

This chain uses TRBV24-1 with TRBJ1-5; maybe TRBD1 (6 bases). Germline CDR1 and CDR2: KGHDR and SFDVKD. Deletions cut 2 bases from V and 3 bases from J, with 10 bases between. CDR3 length: 15 amino acids. The chain's CDR3 is CATSDSDRFNQPQHF. In DNA form, the CDR3 reads TGTGCCACCAGTGATTCCGACAGGTTCAATCAGCCCCAGCATTTT.

The CDR3 sequence: CASSQTAVRGNYGYTF. The CDR3 nucleotides are TGCGCCAGCAGCCAAACTGCAGTCAGGGGGAACTATGGCTACACCTTC. The chain employs TRBV4-3 and TRBJ1-2; 7 bases are shared with TRBD1. This CDR3 has 16 amino acids. Germline loops: CDR1 LGHNA, CDR2 YSLEER. V was pared by 2 bases and J by 2 bases, with 8 bases of the junction left unmatched.